A selection of T cell receptor beta chains follows, all from one sample in a study of cytomegalovirus exposure and HLA in healthy donors. Method: immunoSEQ multiplex PCR; TCRdb's copy keeps in-frame clones and lacks some. This table has 110,000 or so clones, 65% to 85% appearing once. The sequencing sample was made of PBMCs. The source is a man aged 50 to 60 in good health and CMV-seropositive. Both conserved end residues are trimmed from each CDR3. A D gene is named only where the DNA matches it firmly. Clone sizes are given selectively: once, few, many, or a class where the clone is expanded.

v_gene	abundance	d_gene	j_gene	CDR3aa
TRBV19	-	TRBD2	TRBJ2-2	ASSPAGTSGGPNTGELF
TRBV6-5	-	-	TRBJ1-4	ASSVAGATNEKLF
TRBV19	-	-	TRBJ1-2	ASSIATRFRGYYGYT
TRBV19	-	-	TRBJ2-5	ASSPKQGLTRETQY
TRBV7-2	few	-	TRBJ2-3	ASSLATRNRDTQY
TRBV7-2	-	-	TRBJ1-1	ASSSRPGGMNTEAF
TRBV7-2	-	-	TRBJ2-1	ASSSHLPRTVSEQF
TRBV11-3	-	TRBD1	TRBJ1-2	ASSRTDRGANYGYT
TRBV4-3	few	-	TRBJ2-2	ASSQDTVSTGELF
TRBV12-5	few	-	TRBJ1-1	ASGTGWVEAF
TRBV15	-	TRBD1	TRBJ2-1	ATMVGTRDRNNEQF
TRBV5-1	few	TRBD1	TRBJ2-1	ASSYGDSSYNEQF
TRBV6-1	once	TRBD1	TRBJ1-1	ASTATGAEAF
TRBV5-1	-	TRBD1	TRBJ2-7	ASSLQGATGEQY
TRBV12-5	-	TRBD1	TRBJ2-1	ASGPGQGGNEQF
TRBV7-9	few	-	TRBJ1-1	ASSLALGVRTEAF
TRBV28	-	-	TRBJ1-2	ASSLRNYGYT
TRBV11-2	-	TRBD2	TRBJ2-7	ASSAQLAGGSYEQY
TRBV11-2	-	TRBD1	TRBJ1-2	ASRLQGGQDYGYT
TRBV25-1	-	TRBD1	TRBJ2-7	ASRMDRDHEQY
TRBV27	few	TRBD1	TRBJ2-4	ASSSGGRGKNIQY
TRBV9	-	TRBD1	TRBJ2-7	ASSVIRDRDYEQY
TRBV18	few	-	TRBJ1-1	ASSEGMNTEAF
TRBV28	-	-	TRBJ2-6	ASSYHFSGANVLT
TRBV5-6	-	TRBD1	TRBJ2-1	ASSAGTRQGFDEQF
TRBV7-2	-	-	TRBJ2-2	ASSSHGRTNTGELF
TRBV25-1	-	TRBD1	TRBJ2-2	ASSEAPRTGSTGELF
TRBV28	-	-	TRBJ1-4	ASSLQRGAGVF
TRBV4-3	-	TRBD2	TRBJ2-7	ASSQASGGEQY
TRBV2	-	-	TRBJ2-4	ASSEAGENIQY
TRBV25-1	once	-	TRBJ2-7	ASSEYAKTSSYEQY
TRBV5-4	-	TRBD2	TRBJ2-1	ASSLGGLAGYNEQF
TRBV28	-	-	TRBJ2-1	ASTGVGSYNEQF
TRBV10-3	-	TRBD1	TRBJ2-3	AISGDRGGGTDTQY
TRBV7-9	-	TRBD1	TRBJ2-3	ASSLTGADTQY
TRBV6-5	-	-	TRBJ2-2	ASSPPGGPGELF
TRBV11-2	once	-	TRBJ2-3	ASSFSADTQY
TRBV7-9	-	-	TRBJ2-6	ASSPRGIGANVLT
TRBV7-9	few	-	TRBJ2-7	ASSFPGSEQY
TRBV7-9	-	-	TRBJ2-7	ASSLPGPYEQY
TRBV19	-	-	TRBJ1-5	ASRIGRGGDSNQPQH
TRBV6-5	few	-	TRBJ2-3	ASSYLGAASTDTQY
TRBV6-1	few	TRBD1	TRBJ1-5	ASSEVNRGSQPQH
TRBV19	few	-	TRBJ2-2	ASSIVTTGDTGELF
TRBV18	-	TRBD1	TRBJ2-5	ASSPGQGAIIAQY
TRBV7-9	once	TRBD1	TRBJ1-4	ASSLSERGRLF
TRBV6-4	-	-	TRBJ2-3	ASSDSGGTDEDTQY
TRBV5-5	-	-	TRBJ2-7	ASSFGQPYEQY
TRBV2	-	TRBD1	TRBJ2-6	ASRASTGSPSGANVLT
TRBV4-1	-	-	TRBJ2-4	ASTPEGWVGNIQY